Presented here are 18 T cell receptor beta chains from one specimen sequenced in a study of blood T cell repertoires in COVID-19. Repertoires were generated with immunoSEQ multiplex PCR, while TCRdb's copy carries only in-frame clones and drops some. The sample records around 110,000 clones, approximately 84% being singletons. The sequenced sample consisted of peripheral blood. The receptors were gathered from a man aged 70-80 years with active or convalescent COVID-19.

V usage is TRBV28 and J usage is TRBJ1-1; TRBD1 agrees at 9 bases. J was trimmed by 6 bases and V by 1 base; bases with no gene match: 3. CDR1 and CDR2 (germline): MDHEN, SYDVKM. This CDR3 contains 14 residues. As DNA, the CDR3 is TGTGCCAGCAGTTTATACAGGGGGCATGCTGAAGCTTTCTTT. It encodes CASSLYRGHAEAFF.

This chain links TRBV7-9 with TRBJ1-2, with a weak D call TRBD1 (5 bases). Germline V gene data show CDR1 as SEHNR and CDR2 as FQNEAQ (reference sequence). This CDR3 spans 13 amino acids. Deletions cut 1 base from V and 7 bases from J, with 10 bases between. DNA of the CDR3: TGTGCCAGCAGCTTAGAGGCAGGGTTTGGCTACACCTTC. Its translation: CASSLEAGFGYTF.

The J gene is TRBJ2-6, the V gene TRBV7-9; D might be TRBD2 (5 bases). The CDR3 contains 18 residues. Germline V gene sequence: CDR1 SEHNR, CDR2 FQNEAQ (reference sequence). Trimming took off 5 bases at V and 1 base at J, with 18 bases between the two ends. CDR3 in amino acids: CASSASRWFTSGANVLTF. The CDR3 region has the DNA TGTGCCAGCAGCGCTAGCAGATGGTTTACGTCTGGGGCCAACGTCCTGACTTTC.

The rearrangement uses TRBV7-2 and TRBJ2-7; 9 bases agree with TRBD2. The CDR3 spans 18 residues. CDR1 is SGHTA and CDR2 is FQGNSA in the germline V gene. V shed 5 bases, J shed 5 bases, and the junction held 19 bases outside the gene matches. The CDR3 nucleotides read TGTGCCAGCAGCCTTCTAGCGACTAGCGGAACACTAACCCACGAGCAGTACTTC. Protein: CASSLLATSGTLTHEQYF.

This clone has only one observation. The V and J genes are TRBV3-1 (or the pseudogene TRBV3-2) and TRBJ1-1, with TRBD1 identical over 10 bases. The CDR3 has 15 residues. The V gene end was trimmed by 4 bases and the J gene end by 4 bases; junction bases not matched to a gene: 6. CDR1 LGHDT and CDR2 YNNKEL come from the germline V gene (reference sequence). For the CDR3, the DNA is TGTGCCAGCAGCCCGGACAGGGGGGGAGGCACTGAAGCTTTCTTT. This gives the protein CASSPDRGGGTEAFF.

J is TRBJ2-3 and V is TRBV29-1, with D possibly matching TRBD1 (5 bases). V was cut by 4 bases and J by 1 base, with 12 bases left in between. In germline, CDR1 is SQVTM, CDR2 ANQGSEA. The CDR3 totals 14 residues. The CDR3 coding sequence is TGCAGCGTTGTTAGGGGCGTGGGCACAGATACGCAGTATTTT. Protein: CSVVRGVGTDTQYF.

The J gene is TRBJ2-3, the V gene TRBV5-5; 11 bases line up with TRBD2. V lost 4 bases, J lost 2 bases, and 6 bases stayed unmatched. Looked up from germline, CDR1 is SGHKS and CDR2 is YYEKEE (reference sequence). The CDR3 totals 16 residues. The CDR3 sequence is CASSRIAGGNTDTQYF. The CDR3 coding sequence is TGTGCCAGCAGCCGAATAGCGGGGGGGAACACAGATACGCAGTATTTT. Together with reference TRBV5-5 and TRBJ2-3, the CDR3 gives the full variable domain: DAGVTQSPTHLIKTRGQQVTLRCSPISGHKSVSWYQQVLGQGPQFIFQYYEKEERGRGNFPDRFSARQFPNYSSELNVNALLLGDSALYLCASSRIAGGNTDTQYFGPGTRLTVL.

The genes are TRBV11-2 and TRBJ1-4, with no clear D. The CDR3 has 14 amino acids. The germline V gene encodes CDR1 SGHAT and CDR2 FQNNGV. The V end lost 5 bases, the J end lost 5 bases, and 12 bases lay between the germline ends. The CDR3 here is CASSPGHKNEKLFF. The DNA of the CDR3 is TGTGCCAGCAGCCCTGGGCATAAGAATGAAAAACTGTTTTTT.

The chain has TRBV18 and TRBJ2-2, with 9 bases fitting TRBD2. The CDR3 has 18 amino acids. J gave up 0 bases and V 3 bases, and 8 bases lay outside the gene matches. The germline V gene encodes CDR1 KGHSH and CDR2 LQKENI. The CDR3 coding sequence is TGTGCCAGCTCACCTACGACTAGCGGAGCTACGAACACCGGGGAGCTGTTTTTT. Translated: CASSPTTSGATNTGELFF.

The chain links TRBV9 to TRBJ1-2; D gene ambiguous. The V gene lost 2 bases and the J gene lost 4 bases, with 12 bases spanning the gap. This CDR3 has 14 residues. CDR1 and CDR2 from the germline V gene are SGDLS and YYNGEE. The CDR3 DNA follows: TGTGCCAGCAGCGTGGGCTTTGGAAGCTATGGCTACACCTTC. Translated, it gives CASSVGFGSYGYTF.

The chain carries TRBV4-2 and TRBJ2-1, with 11 bases that match TRBD2. CDR1 is LGHNA, CDR2 YNFKEQ, per germline. The trim removed 7 bases at V and 7 bases at J, leaving 9 bases unmatched. The CDR3 runs 15 residues. The CDR3 coding sequence is TGTGCCAGCATGTACCGACTAGCGGGGACAAATGAGCAGTTCTTC. Amino acid sequence: CASMYRLAGTNEQFF.

This clone was detected only once. The CDR3: CASSPSTGLAQYF. CDR3 coding DNA: TGCGCCAGCAGCCCAAGCACAGGGTTGGCGCAGTATTTT. The V and J genes are TRBV4-1 and TRBJ2-3, with D maybe TRBD1 (6 bases). With 4 bases removed from V and 10 bases from J, the gap between germline ends came to 15 bases. The CDR3 has 13 residues. Germline-derived CDR1 and CDR2 are MGHRA and YSYEKL.

The chain is built from TRBV18 and TRBJ1-3; 8 positions match TRBD1. The CDR3 is 15 residues long. The trim removed 3 bases at V and 4 bases at J, leaving 5 bases unmatched. CDR1 and CDR2 (germline): KGHSH, LQKENI. In nucleotides, the CDR3 is TGTGCCAGCTCACCGGGACAGGCCATGGGAAACACCATATATTTT. Its translation is CASSPGQAMGNTIYF.

This chain connects TRBV27 to TRBJ1-1; 8 nucleotides agree with TRBD1. Germline values: CDR1 MNHEY, CDR2 SMNVEV (reference sequence). With 5 bases clipped from V and 0 bases from J, the junction kept 2 bases outside the gene matches. This CDR3 has 14 residues. DNA of the CDR3: TGTGCCAGCAGTATGGACAGGGTGAACACTGAAGCTTTCTTT. It specifies CASSMDRVNTEAFF.

This clone occurred a few times. The chain uses TRBV2 and TRBJ1-2; 7 bases line up with TRBD1. The germline V gene has CDR1 SNHLY and CDR2 FYNNEI. The CDR3 runs to 14 residues. The junction had 6 bases not matched to a gene; V was cut back by 5 bases and J by 3 bases. The CDR3 bases are TGTGCCAGCAGTCCCACGGGACAGCACTATGGCTACACCTTC. This encodes CASSPTGQHYGYTF.

The rearrangement joins TRBV30 to TRBJ1-1; D uncertain. The CDR3 extends over 13 amino acids. CDR1 GTSNPN and CDR2 SVGIG come from the germline V gene (reference sequence). The V end was cut by 2 bases, the J end by 4 bases, with 11 bases between. The CDR3 sequence: CAWSKTRATEAFF. The DNA for the CDR3 is TGTGCCTGGAGTAAGACGAGGGCCACTGAAGCTTTCTTT.

The chain couples TRBV6-5 to TRBJ1-2; D unresolved. The CDR3 runs to 13 residues. Germline CDR1 is MNHEY and CDR2 is SVGAGI. V lost 0 bases, J lost 14 bases, and 16 bases lay in between. This chain's CDR3 is CASSYSGLSPGTF. As DNA, the CDR3 is TGTGCCAGCAGTTACTCTGGCTTGTCGCCGGGGACCTTC.

The chain recombines TRBV7-8 with TRBJ1-1; TRBD1 might be the D (6 bases). The V gene's germline CDR1 is SGHVS and CDR2 FQNEAQ. The V end was cut by 1 base, the J end by 3 bases, with 18 bases between. CDR3 length: 17 residues. The CDR3 DNA is TGTGCCAGCAGCTTAGTGGGTGCAGGGGCTGTGTACACTGAAGCTTTCTTT. Its translation: CASSLVGAGAVYTEAFF.